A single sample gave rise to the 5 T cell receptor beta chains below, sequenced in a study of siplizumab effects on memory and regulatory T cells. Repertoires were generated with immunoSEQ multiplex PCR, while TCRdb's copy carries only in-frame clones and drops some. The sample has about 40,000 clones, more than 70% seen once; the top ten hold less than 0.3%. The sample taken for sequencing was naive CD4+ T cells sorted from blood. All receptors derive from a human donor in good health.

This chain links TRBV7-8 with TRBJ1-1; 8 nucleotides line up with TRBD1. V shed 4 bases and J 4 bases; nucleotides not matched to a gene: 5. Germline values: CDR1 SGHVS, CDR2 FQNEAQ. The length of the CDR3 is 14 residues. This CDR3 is CASSYRQGSTEAFF. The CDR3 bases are TGTGCCAGCAGCTACCGACAGGGGAGCACTGAAGCTTTCTTT.

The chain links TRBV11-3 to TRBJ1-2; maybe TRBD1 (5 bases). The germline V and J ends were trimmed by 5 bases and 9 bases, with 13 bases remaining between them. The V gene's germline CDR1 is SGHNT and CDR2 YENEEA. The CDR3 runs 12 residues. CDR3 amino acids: CASSQGERSYTF. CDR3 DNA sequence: TGTGCCAGCAGCCAGGGCGAACGGAGCTACACCTTC.

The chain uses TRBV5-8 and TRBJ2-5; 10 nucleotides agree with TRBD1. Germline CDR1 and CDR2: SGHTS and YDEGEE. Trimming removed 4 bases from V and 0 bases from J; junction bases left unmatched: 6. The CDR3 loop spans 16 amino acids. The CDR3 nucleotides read TGTGCCAGCAGCCGCGGACAGGGGGTATACCAAGAGACCCAGTACTTC. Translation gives CASSRGQGVYQETQYF.

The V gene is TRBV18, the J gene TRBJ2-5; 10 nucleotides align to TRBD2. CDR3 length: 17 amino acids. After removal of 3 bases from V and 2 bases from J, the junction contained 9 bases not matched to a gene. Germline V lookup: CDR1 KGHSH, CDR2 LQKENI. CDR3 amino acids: CASSPPRLAGKQETQYF. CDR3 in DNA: TGTGCCAGCTCACCCCCCCGACTAGCGGGTAAACAAGAGACCCAGTACTTC. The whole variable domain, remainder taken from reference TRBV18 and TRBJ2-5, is NAGVMQNPRHLVRRRGQEARLRCSPMKGHSHVYWYRQLPEEGLKFMVYLQKENIIDESGMPKERFSAEFPKEGPSILRIQQVVRGDSAAYFCASSPPRLAGKQETQYFGPGTRLLVL.

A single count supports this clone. CDR3 sequence (DNA): TGTGCCAGCAGCTTAAGCGGGGACAGAGCCTACGAGCAGTACTTC. Translating gives CASSLSGDRAYEQYF. V and J are TRBV5-4 and TRBJ2-7, with D perhaps assigned TRBD1 or TRBD2 (7 bases each). This CDR3 contains 15 residues. The V end lost 2 bases, the J end lost 2 bases, and 14 bases lay between the germline ends. The germline gives CDR1 SGHNT, CDR2 YYREEE (reference sequence).